The 18 T cell receptor beta chains below come from one sample, sequenced in a study of cytomegalovirus exposure and HLA in healthy donors. With 60 Vbeta and 13 Jbeta primers, the PCR was carried out. Profiled with immunoSEQ multiplex PCR; TCRdb holds only in-frame clones, not every one. The sample lists 110,000 or so clones, approximately 69% seen once, with around 10% in the top ten. The sequenced sample consisted of PBMCs. The receptors here all came from a woman aged 45-65 years in good health and CMV-seropositive.

This clone occurred a few times. The DNA for the CDR3 is TGCAGCGCACAACAGGGACCCAATCAGCCCCAGCATTTT. This translates into CSAQQGPNQPQHF. The J gene is TRBJ1-5, the V gene TRBV29-1; tentatively, D is TRBD1 (6 bases). This CDR3 has 13 amino acids. Germline CDR1 reads SQVTM; CDR2 reads ANQGSEA. The V gene lost 7 bases and the J gene lost 3 bases, with 13 bases spanning the gap.

V gene TRBV5-1 combines with J gene TRBJ2-1, with TRBD2 as a possible D gene (6 bases). The V end lost 1 base, the J end lost 0 bases, and 11 bases lay between the germline ends. The CDR3 covers 16 residues. Germline values: CDR1 SGHRS, CDR2 YFSETQ. CDR3 sequence reads: CASSLLGGSSYNEQFF. The CDR3 DNA follows: TGCGCCAGCAGCTTGCTTGGGGGGAGCTCCTACAATGAGCAGTTCTTC.

The chain recombines TRBV25-1 with TRBJ1-1; 7 positions agree with TRBD1. The CDR3 is 15 amino acids. CDR1 is MGHDK and CDR2 is SYGVNS in the germline V gene. V dropped 1 base and J dropped 1; count of bases not matched to a gene: 3. The CDR3 DNA reads as TGTGCCAGCAGTGAATCCTCAGGGGGGAACACTGAAGCTTTCTTT. It is translated as CASSESSGGNTEAFF.

This chain connects TRBV5-1 to TRBJ1-1; 10 bases map to TRBD1. The V gene's germline CDR1 is SGHRS and CDR2 YFSETQ. The CDR3 is 15 residues long. Trimming cost V 5 bases and J 1 base; bases outside gene matches: 5. CDR3: CASRAGQGTNTEAFF. CDR3 bases: TGCGCCAGCAGGGCGGGACAGGGGACGAACACTGAAGCTTTCTTT.

This clone was seen a few times. This sequence joins TRBV5-4 and TRBJ2-2, with D perhaps TRBD1 (6 bases). The germline V and J ends were trimmed by 4 bases and 7 bases, with 20 bases remaining between them. CDR1 and CDR2 (germline): SGHNT, YYREEE (reference sequence). The CDR3 is 16 residues long. For the CDR3, the DNA is TGTGCCAGCAGCCAAGGGACCACAGGGATCATCGGGGAGCTGTTTTTT. Its protein product is CASSQGTTGIIGELFF.

This clone was seen only once. The rearrangement uses TRBV19 and TRBJ2-3, with D hard to call. The V end lost 4 bases, the J end lost 4 bases, and 6 bases lay between the germline ends. The CDR3 extends over 12 amino acids. The germline CDR1 and CDR2 sequences are LNHDA and SQIVND (reference sequence). The CDR3 here is CASSTRSDTQYF. The CDR3 DNA reads TGTGCCAGTAGTACCAGGTCAGATACGCAGTATTTT.

The chain couples TRBV30 to TRBJ1-2; D gene unclear. Germline CDR1 GTSNPN, CDR2 SVGIG (reference sequence). Trimming removed 6 bases at V and 6 bases at J, with 8 bases between. The CDR3 length is 10 residues. The chain's CDR3 is CACSGDGYTF. CDR3 in DNA: TGTGCCTGCTCGGGTGATGGCTACACCTTC. The entire variable domain, with the rest obtained from reference TRBV30 and TRBJ1-2, is as follows: SQTIHQWPATLVQPVGSPLSLECTVEGTSNPNLYWYRQAAGRGLQLLFYSVGIGQISSEVPQNLSASRPQDRQFILSSKKLLLSDSGFYLCACSGDGYTFGSGTRLTVV.

The CDR3 nucleotides are TGTGCCAGTAGTGCGCAGGGTTTTTACGAGCAGTACTTC. Protein sequence: CASSAQGFYEQYF. The chain recombines TRBV19 with TRBJ2-7; weak D call: TRBD1 (5 bases). Germline loops: CDR1 LNHDA, CDR2 SQIVND (reference sequence). The CDR3 totals 13 residues. The V and J ends lost 5 bases and 4 bases respectively, with 12 bases between them.

This clone was seen a handful of times. The chain combines TRBV10-1 with TRBJ1-2; 12 bases align to TRBD1. Germline V gives CDR1 WNHNN, CDR2 SYGVQD (reference sequence). The CDR3 is 17 residues long. V lost 1 base to trimming and J lost 5 bases; unmatched junction nucleotides: 8. CDR3: CASSELPGQGACYGYTF. The CDR3 coding sequence is TGCGCCAGCAGTGAGTTACCGGGACAGGGGGCGTGTTATGGCTACACCTTC.

V and J are TRBV2 and TRBJ1-6; the match to TRBD1 covers 8 bases. V was pared by 8 bases and J by 3 bases, with 3 bases of the junction left unmatched. CDR1 and CDR2 from the germline V gene are SNHLY and FYNNEI. CDR3 size: 14 residues. The CDR3 sequence is CASGTGSYNSPLHF. In nucleotides, the CDR3 is TGTGCCAGCGGGACAGGCAGCTATAATTCACCCCTCCACTTT. The entire variable domain, with the rest obtained from reference TRBV2 and TRBJ1-6, is as follows: EPEVTQTPSHQVTQMGQEVILRCVPISNHLYFYWYRQILGQKVEFLVSFYNNEISEKSEIFDDQFSVERPDGSNFTLKIRSTKLEDSAMYFCASGTGSYNSPLHFGNGTRLTVT.

This sequence joins TRBV6-1 and TRBJ1-4, with D maybe TRBD1 (6 bases). CDR1 is MNHNS, CDR2 SASEGT, per germline. The CDR3 consists of 15 residues. The V end was cut by 0 bases, the J end by 4 bases, with 9 bases between. The CDR3 DNA reads TGTGCCAGCAGTGAAGCTCGGACAGTTAATGAAAAACTGTTTTTT. Amino acids: CASSEARTVNEKLFF.

The chain employs TRBV5-1 and TRBJ1-1; 7 bases are shared with TRBD1. Germline V lookup: CDR1 SGHRS, CDR2 YFSETQ. Losses at the gene ends were 4 bases for V and 5 bases for J; bases not matched to a gene: 11. This CDR3 contains 15 residues. The CDR3 nucleotides are TGCGCCAGCAGCGTTAGAGGGGACAGTCGGACTGAAGCTTTCTTT. Translating it yields CASSVRGDSRTEAFF.

The V and J genes are TRBV7-2 and TRBJ2-7, with TRBD2 identical over 12 bases. The V gene's germline CDR1 is SGHTA and CDR2 FQGNSA. The trim removed 1 base at V and 4 bases at J, leaving 5 bases unmatched. The CDR3 contains 16 residues. The CDR3 sequence: CASSLGQTSGGYEQYF. The CDR3 nucleotides are TGTGCCAGCAGCTTAGGTCAGACTAGCGGGGGTTACGAGCAGTACTTC.

The V gene is TRBV12-5, the J gene TRBJ1-1, with 7 bases aligning to TRBD1. V shed 4 bases, J shed 9 bases, and the junction held 11 bases outside the gene matches. Germline V gene lookup returns CDR1 LGHNT and CDR2 FRNRAP. The CDR3 consists of 14 residues. Written as DNA, the CDR3 is TGTGCTAGTGGTTCAACAGGGGCCGTTTTGCAAGCTTTCTTT. This translates into CASGSTGAVLQAFF.

The chain combines TRBV6-4 with TRBJ1-5, with 8 bases that match TRBD1. The CDR3 has 14 amino acids. Germline V lookup: CDR1 MRHNA, CDR2 SNTAGT. J was trimmed by 6 bases and V by 5 bases; bases with no gene match: 6. The chain's CDR3 is CASSLTGVGQPQHF. The CDR3 DNA is TGTGCCAGCAGTTTGACAGGGGTGGGTCAGCCCCAGCATTTT.

This clone has more than one count but fewer than ten. The chain joins TRBV28 to TRBJ2-3; D might be TRBD2 (5 bases). Germline CDR1 MDHEN, CDR2 SYDVKM. The CDR3 covers 13 residues. Trimming pared 3 bases from V and 8 bases from J, leaving 12 bases between. The CDR3 loop is CASSFGGFGTQYF. DNA of the CDR3: TGTGCCAGCAGTTTTGGAGGCTTTGGTACGCAGTATTTT.

This chain joins TRBV19 and TRBJ1-1; 7 nucleotides align to TRBD1. The CDR3 totals 14 residues. The germline gives CDR1 LNHDA, CDR2 SQIVND (reference sequence). V was pared by 3 bases and J by 1 base, with 2 bases of the junction left unmatched. The DNA of the CDR3 is TGTGCCAGTAGTATCCAGGGGGAGAACACTGAAGCTTTCTTT. Translated: CASSIQGENTEAFF.

The V and J genes are TRBV4-1 and TRBJ1-5; the D gene is possibly TRBD1 (5 bases). V was cut by 2 bases and J by 2 bases, with 10 bases left in between. Germline CDR1 is MGHRA and CDR2 is YSYEKL. The CDR3 is 15 amino acids. The CDR3 loop is CASSQPGTGNQPQHF. The CDR3 DNA follows: TGCGCCAGCAGCCAACCCGGGACTGGCAATCAGCCCCAGCATTTT.